Following are 30 T cell receptor beta chains from one sample sequenced in a study of T-cell reconstitution after alpha-beta-depleted transplantation in children. During its preparation, the TCRbeta library received unique molecular identifiers. TCRdb re-called the PCR reads with MiXCR, one entry per CDR3 protein. Among 350,000 to 450,000 distinct CDR3 sequences, more than 10% were seen once, and the ten largest hold 4.3%. Sequences were derived from PBMCs, sampled from the stem cell graft. These TCRs come from a human donor who donated a stem cell graft to a child with Fanconi anemia.

This chain uses TRBV5-6 with TRBJ2-1; perhaps TRBD1 as D (6 bases). Per germline, CDR1 SGHDT and CDR2 YYEEEE. Trimming removed 2 bases at V and 0 bases at J, with 9 bases between. CDR3 length equals 15 residues. The CDR3 sequence is CASSFFRGSYNEQFF. The CDR3, as DNA: TGTGCCAGCAGCTTCTTCAGGGGCTCCTACAATGAGCAGTTCTTC.

The table lists this clonotype with many counts. J is TRBJ2-1 and V is TRBV4-3; D uncertain. Looked up from germline, CDR1 is LGHNA and CDR2 is YSLEER. The CDR3 loop spans 13 amino acids. With 0 bases removed from V and 10 bases from J, the gap between germline ends came to 10 bases. The CDR3 nucleotides read TGCGCCAGCAGCCAAGAATTTCCGACCGAGCAGTTCTTC. As protein: CASSQEFPTEQFF.

This clonotype was observed at least ten times. CDR3 protein: CASSQELLSAGAFF. The DNA of the CDR3 is TGTGCCAGCAGCCAAGAGTTATTGTCAGCAGGGGCTTTCTTT. V usage is TRBV3-1 and J usage is TRBJ1-1, with a possible D match to TRBD1 (5 bases). The V gene's germline CDR1 is LGHDT and CDR2 YNNKEL (reference sequence). There are 14 residues in the CDR3. Deletions cut 0 bases from V and 11 bases from J, with 16 bases between. Looking up the rest from reference TRBV3-1 and TRBJ1-1 gives the full variable domain: DTAVSQTPKYLVTQMGNDKSIKCEQNLGHDTMYWYKQDSKKFLKIMFSYNNKELIINETVPNRFSPKSPDKAHLNLHINSLELGDSAVYFCASSQELLSAGAFFGQGTRLTVV.

This clonotype was seen a handful of times. The J gene is TRBJ2-5, the V gene TRBV7-2; the match to TRBD1 covers 9 bases. V was clipped by 5 bases and J by 1 base; unmatched bases: 5. CDR1 and CDR2 (germline): SGHTA, FQGNSA. The CDR3 has 15 amino acids. The CDR3 DNA reads TGTGCCAGCAGCCTCAACAGGGGGCCCCAAGAGACCCAGTACTTC. It yields the protein CASSLNRGPQETQYF. Based on the CDR3 plus reference TRBV7-2 and TRBJ2-5, the full variable domain is GAGVSQSPSNKVTEKGKDVELRCDPISGHTALYWYRQSLGQGLEFLIYFQGNSAPDKSGLPSDRFSAERTGGSVSTLTIQRTQQEDSAVYLCASSLNRGPQETQYFGPGTRLLVL.

This chain links TRBV29-1 with TRBJ2-1; 11 nucleotides agree with TRBD2. Germline CDR1 and CDR2: SQVTM and ANQGSEA. Trimming at V came to 6 bases and at J to 4 bases, leaving 2 bases not matched to a gene. The CDR3 has 13 amino acids. CDR3 nucleotides: TGCAGCGTGACTAGCGGGGTATACAATGAGCAGTTCTTC. Its protein is CSVTSGVYNEQFF.

This clonotype was detected ten times or more. The chain couples TRBV7-2 to TRBJ1-3, with D possibly matching TRBD1 (6 bases). V lost 3 bases and J 0 bases, leaving 12 bases between the germline ends. The CDR3 runs to 16 residues. CDR1 and CDR2 (germline): SGHTA, FQGNSA. The CDR3 loop reads CASSFGQWHSGNTIYF. In DNA, the CDR3 is TGTGCCAGCAGCTTCGGACAGTGGCACTCTGGAAACACCATATATTTT. The full variable domain, with the rest looked up from reference TRBV7-2 and TRBJ1-3, is GAGVSQSPSNKVTEKGKDVELRCDPISGHTALYWYRQSLGQGLEFLIYFQGNSAPDKSGLPSDRFSAERTGGSVSTLTIQRTQQEDSAVYLCASSFGQWHSGNTIYFGEGSWLTVV.

The V and J genes are TRBV2 and TRBJ2-3, with D tentatively TRBD1 (5 bases). CDR1 and CDR2 (germline): SNHLY, FYNNEI. Deletions cut 7 bases from V and 1 base from J, with 15 bases between. The CDR3 runs to 15 residues. The CDR3: CASISSGLGTDTQYF. The CDR3 bases are TGTGCCAGCATCTCTTCAGGGCTGGGCACAGATACGCAGTATTTT.

The chain carries TRBV29-1 and TRBJ1-1; D is unclear. This CDR3 is 11 amino acids long. From germline, CDR1 is SQVTM and CDR2 ANQGSEA. V was trimmed by 3 bases and J by 6 bases, leaving 8 bases between them. In DNA, the CDR3 is TGCAGCGTTGAGATGGCAGCTGAAGCTTTCTTT. Translation gives CSVEMAAEAFF.

This chain joins TRBV6-1 and TRBJ2-1; D unclear. Between the trimmed V and J ends, which lost 2 bases and 3 bases, there was a span of 2 bases. The CDR3 consists of 12 residues. CDR1 is MNHNS and CDR2 is SASEGT in the germline V gene. CDR3 region: CASSEHYNEQFF. The CDR3, as DNA: TGTGCCAGCAGTGAACACTACAATGAGCAGTTCTTC.

This chain links TRBV30 with TRBJ2-2; the D is unclear. V was shortened by 2 bases and J by 0 bases, with 7 bases between the two germline ends. CDR3 length equals 14 residues. CDR1 GTSNPN and CDR2 SVGIG come from the germline V gene (reference sequence). The CDR3 sequence: CAWSHVTNTGELFF. For the CDR3, the DNA is TGTGCCTGGAGTCATGTTACGAACACCGGGGAGCTGTTTTTT.

This clonotype showed up just a few times. V usage is TRBV9 and J usage is TRBJ2-3; 7 bases fit TRBD2. The CDR3 loop spans 13 amino acids. The ends lost 6 bases at V and 5 bases at J; junction bases unmatched: 6. Germline V gene lookup returns CDR1 SGDLS and CDR2 YYNGEE. CDR3 protein: CASNSGGEDTQYF. The CDR3 nucleotides read TGTGCCAGCAACTCTGGGGGGGAAGATACGCAGTATTTT.

The chain carries TRBV29-1 and TRBJ2-2; D gene ambiguous. V shed 4 bases and J shed 0 bases, with 9 bases lying between them. Germline V CDR1 and CDR2: SQVTM, ANQGSEA. The CDR3 covers 14 residues. CDR3 coding DNA: TGCAGCGTTGTGGTCCGATCGAACACCGGGGAGCTGTTTTTT. Amino acids: CSVVVRSNTGELFF.

The V and J genes are TRBV9 and TRBJ2-1; TRBD2 agrees at 13 bases. With V trimmed by 4 bases and J by 6 bases, 7 bases remained unmatched. CDR1 is SGDLS, CDR2 YYNGEE, per germline. CDR3 length: 16 residues. The CDR3 DNA reads TGTGCCAGCAGCTCCGGACTAGCGGGGGTCGCCAATGAGCAGTTCTTC. Amino acids: CASSSGLAGVANEQFF.

This clonotype appeared many times. The chain couples TRBV5-1 to TRBJ2-1; D possibly matches TRBD1 or TRBD2 (5 bases each). The CDR3 is 13 residues long. V was cut by 7 bases and J by 7 bases, with 15 bases left in between. Germline V gene sequence: CDR1 SGHRS, CDR2 YFSETQ. The CDR3 sequence is CASGTGPSNEQFF. CDR3 bases: TGCGCCAGCGGGACCGGACCATCAAATGAGCAGTTCTTC.

The table lists this clonotype with many counts. DNA of the CDR3: TGTGCCAGCAGCTTAACGAGGGACACCGGGGAGCAGTTCTTC. Amino acids: CASSLTRDTGEQFF. The V call is TRBV7-3, the J call TRBJ2-1, with a possible D match to TRBD1 (6 bases). Germline V gene sequence: CDR1 SGHTA, CDR2 FQGTGA. The V and J ends lost 0 bases and 10 bases respectively, with 13 bases between them. There are 14 residues in the CDR3.

Many counts were recorded for this clonotype. The chain couples TRBV7-9 to TRBJ2-1, with no clear D. CDR1 is SEHNR, CDR2 FQNEAQ, per germline (reference sequence). The V end lost 5 bases, the J end lost 7 bases, and 9 bases lay between the germline ends. This CDR3 has 12 amino acids. CDR3 protein: CASSLMRNEQFF. The CDR3 DNA sequence: TGTGCCAGCAGCCTAATGCGGAATGAGCAGTTCTTC.

CDR3 sequence reads: CASSQDPRVLSKGETQYF. For the CDR3, the DNA is TGTGCCAGCAGCCAAGATCCCAGGGTACTCTCCAAGGGAGAGACCCAGTACTTC. The chain recombines TRBV4-2 with TRBJ2-5, with D possibly TRBD1 on 5 matching bases. V was cut by 0 bases and J by 4 bases, with 21 bases left in between. The CDR3 contains 18 residues. Germline values: CDR1 LGHNA, CDR2 YNFKEQ.

In its sample, this clonotype was seen a few times. The chain employs TRBV5-1 and TRBJ2-3; 9 nucleotides agree with TRBD1. Germline V CDR1 and CDR2: SGHRS, YFSETQ. The CDR3 runs 14 residues. V trimming: 4 bases; J trimming: 11 bases; junction bases outside the gene matches: 11. The CDR3 coding sequence is TGCGCCAGCAGCGCAAACCTCCCGGGACAGGGGCAGTATTTT. It encodes CASSANLPGQGQYF.

This rearrangement joins TRBV7-8 to TRBJ2-3; 8 bases fit TRBD2. V gave up 5 bases and J gave up 1 base; unmatched junction bases: 8. Per germline, CDR1 SGHVS and CDR2 FQNEAQ. The CDR3 covers 16 residues. Here the CDR3 DNA reads TGTGCCAGCAGCCGGGGGGGGGCGAGGGGCACAGATACGCAGTATTTT. It encodes CASSRGGARGTDTQYF.

This clonotype has a handful of counts. The gene calls are TRBV27 and TRBJ1-5; D may be TRBD1 (6 bases). The V end lost 8 bases, the J end lost 7 bases, and 12 bases lay between the germline ends. The CDR3 spans 12 residues. CDR1 is MNHEY, CDR2 SMNVEV, per germline (reference sequence). The CDR3 reads CASSSGAQPQHF. The CDR3 nucleotides are TGTGCCAGCTCCTCAGGGGCACAGCCCCAGCATTTT.

The V call is TRBV24-1, the J call TRBJ2-5; D perhaps matches TRBD2 (5 bases). The CDR3 contains 16 residues. Trimming left V 4 bases short and J 2 bases short, with 16 bases between. Germline CDR1 is KGHDR and CDR2 is SFDVKD. CDR3 sequence reads: CATSDSVRTHQETQYF. CDR3 nucleotides: TGTGCCACCAGTGACTCGGTTAGGACTCATCAAGAGACCCAGTACTTC.

This clonotype was seen more than once but under ten times. The chain employs TRBV6-5 and TRBJ2-6; D may match TRBD1 or TRBD2 (6 bases each). Germline V gives CDR1 MNHEY, CDR2 SVGAGI. The CDR3 loop spans 17 amino acids. Trimming stripped 2 bases from V and 0 bases from J, with 11 bases between. CDR3 DNA sequence: TGTGCCAGCAGTTACGGGGGGCTTAGCTCTGGGGCCAACGTCCTGACTTTC. Translating gives CASSYGGLSSGANVLTF.

V and J are TRBV4-2 and TRBJ1-2; D uncertain. V dropped 0 bases and J dropped 7 bases, with 15 bases sitting between them. The CDR3 sequence is 15 residues long. From germline, CDR1 is LGHNA and CDR2 YNFKEQ. The chain's CDR3 is CASSQDVRADPGYTF. CDR3 nucleotides: TGTGCCAGCAGCCAAGACGTAAGGGCAGACCCTGGCTACACCTTC.

This clonotype has a handful of counts. This chain links TRBV20-1 with TRBJ1-2; D may be TRBD1 (5 bases). The CDR3 sequence is 13 residues long. Germline V CDR1 and CDR2: DFQATT, SNEGSKA (reference sequence). Between the trimmed V and J ends, which lost 6 bases and 4 bases, there was a span of 15 bases. The CDR3 DNA reads TGCAGTGCCCCTCAACCAGGGACCTATGGCTACACCTTC. Protein: CSAPQPGTYGYTF.

This clonotype was recorded at least ten times. This chain connects TRBV7-9 to TRBJ2-1; D might be TRBD2 (5 bases). This CDR3 contains 13 residues. The V gene lost 2 bases and the J gene lost 10 bases, with 12 bases spanning the gap. CDR1 and CDR2 (germline): SEHNR, FQNEAQ (reference sequence). The CDR3 sequence is CASSLTRVGEQFF. The CDR3 bases are TGTGCCAGCAGCTTAACTAGAGTCGGGGAGCAGTTCTTC.

This clonotype showed up just a few times. This chain uses TRBV12-5 with TRBJ2-1, with D perhaps TRBD2 (5 bases). The CDR3 contains 14 residues. V shed 4 bases and J shed 0 bases, with 7 bases lying between them. Germline loops: CDR1 LGHNT, CDR2 FRNRAP. This CDR3 is CASGSSISYNEQFF. CDR3 nucleotides: TGTGCTAGTGGTTCTAGCATCTCCTACAATGAGCAGTTCTTC.

V is TRBV12-3 or TRBV12-4 and J is TRBJ2-7; 7 positions agree with TRBD2. V lost 1 base, J lost 5 bases, and 5 bases stayed unmatched. The CDR3 sequence is 14 residues long. Here the CDR3 reads CASSLVGGIDEQYF. Here the CDR3 DNA reads TGTGCCAGCAGTTTAGTGGGGGGGATCGACGAGCAGTACTTC.

This chain connects TRBV20-1 to TRBJ1-5; D unclear. Germline V gene lookup returns CDR1 DFQATT and CDR2 SNEGSKA (reference sequence). The CDR3 length is 13 residues. V lost 3 bases and J lost 3, with 9 bases in between. In nucleotides, the CDR3 is TGCAGTGCTAGCGTGGGGATCAATCAGCCCCAGCATTTT. Translated, it gives CSASVGINQPQHF.

V and J are TRBV11-1 and TRBJ1-2; a weak D match, TRBD1 (5 bases). V lost 2 bases to trimming and J lost 8 bases, with 9 bases between them. Germline V CDR1 and CDR2: SGHAT, FQDESV (reference sequence). The CDR3 is 12 residues long. The CDR3 here is CASSLTQGGYTF. The CDR3 region has the DNA TGTGCCAGCAGCTTAACTCAGGGCGGCTACACCTTC. Looking up the rest from reference TRBV11-1 and TRBJ1-2 gives the full variable domain: EAEVAQSPRYKITEKSQAVAFWCDPISGHATLYWYRQILGQGPELLVQFQDESVVDDSQLPKDRFSAERLKGVDSTLKIQPAELGDSAMYLCASSLTQGGYTFGSGTRLTVV.

This clonotype was picked up a small number of times. The V gene is TRBV10-3, the J gene TRBJ1-5, with TRBD1 identical over 11 bases. Germline V gives CDR1 ENHRY, CDR2 SYGVKD. This CDR3 has 13 residues. V shed 10 bases and J 5 bases; nucleotides not matched to a gene: 4. The chain's CDR3 is CATGQGDDQPQHF. CDR3 bases: TGTGCCACGGGACAGGGGGACGATCAGCCCCAGCATTTT.